These 3 T cell receptor beta chains came from one sample sequenced in a study of T cell responses to AZD1222 COVID-19 vaccine. Produced via immunoSEQ multiplex PCR; TCRdb's table is partial and in-frame only. The sample has fewer than 200,000 clones; roughly 87% are singletons. Sequencing used peripheral blood, obtained 28 days after the second AZD1222 dose. These receptors originate from an adult who received the AZD1222 COVID-19 vaccine.

The chain employs TRBV7-2 and TRBJ2-1; 15 nucleotides align to TRBD2. CDR3 length equals 15 residues. The germline gives CDR1 SGHTA, CDR2 FQGNSA. The J segment lost 9 bases and the V segment lost 4 bases, leaving 4 bases of the junction unmatched. CDR3 DNA: TGTGCCAGCAGCTCGGGACTAGCGGGGGGAGGTGAGCAGTTCTTC. Protein product: CASSSGLAGGGEQFF.

The chain combines TRBV2 with TRBJ2-3, with D perhaps TRBD2 (6 bases). The ends were cut back, 6 bases at V and 3 bases at J, with 16 bases in the middle. CDR1 is SNHLY and CDR2 is FYNNEI in the germline V gene. CDR3 length: 15 residues. CDR3 sequence reads: CASSPLPGRTDTQYF. The CDR3 DNA reads TGTGCCAGCAGCCCCCTGCCAGGGAGGACAGATACGCAGTATTTT.

The V gene is TRBV10-2, the J gene TRBJ1-6; D possibly corresponds to TRBD1 (5 bases). In germline, CDR1 is WSHSY, CDR2 SAAADI. V gave up 5 bases and J gave up 0 bases, with 14 bases separating them. CDR3 length: 17 amino acids. For the CDR3, the DNA is TGCGCCAGCAGTATTGACAGACCGAGCTCCTATAATTCACCCCTCCACTTT. Its translation is CASSIDRPSSYNSPLHF.